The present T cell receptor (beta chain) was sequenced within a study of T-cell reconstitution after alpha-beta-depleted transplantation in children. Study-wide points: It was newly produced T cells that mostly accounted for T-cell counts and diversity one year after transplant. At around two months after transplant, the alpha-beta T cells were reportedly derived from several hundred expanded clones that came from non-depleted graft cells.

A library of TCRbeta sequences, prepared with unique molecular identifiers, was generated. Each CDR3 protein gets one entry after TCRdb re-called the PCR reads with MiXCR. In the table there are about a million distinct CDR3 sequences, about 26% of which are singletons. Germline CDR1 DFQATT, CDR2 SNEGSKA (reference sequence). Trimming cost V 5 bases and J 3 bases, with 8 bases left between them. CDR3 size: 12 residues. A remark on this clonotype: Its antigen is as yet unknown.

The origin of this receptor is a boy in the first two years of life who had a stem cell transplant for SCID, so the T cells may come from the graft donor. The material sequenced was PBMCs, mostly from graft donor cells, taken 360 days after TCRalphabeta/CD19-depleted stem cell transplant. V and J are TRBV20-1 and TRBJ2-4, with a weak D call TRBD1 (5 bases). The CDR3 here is CSAVQGKNIQYF. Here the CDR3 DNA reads TGCAGTGCTGTCCAGGGCAAAAACATTCAGTACTTC.